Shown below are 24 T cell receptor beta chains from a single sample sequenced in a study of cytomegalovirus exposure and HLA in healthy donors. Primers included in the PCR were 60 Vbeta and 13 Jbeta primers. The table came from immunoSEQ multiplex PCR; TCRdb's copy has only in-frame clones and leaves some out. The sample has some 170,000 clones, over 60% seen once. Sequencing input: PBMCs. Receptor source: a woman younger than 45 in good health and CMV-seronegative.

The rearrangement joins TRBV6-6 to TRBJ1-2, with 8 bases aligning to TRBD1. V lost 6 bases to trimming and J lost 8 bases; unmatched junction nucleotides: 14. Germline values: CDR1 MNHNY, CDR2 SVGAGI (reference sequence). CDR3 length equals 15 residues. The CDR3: CASSKGAPSGGGYTF. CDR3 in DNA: TGTGCCAGCAGCAAAGGGGCGCCCTCAGGGGGCGGCTACACCTTC.

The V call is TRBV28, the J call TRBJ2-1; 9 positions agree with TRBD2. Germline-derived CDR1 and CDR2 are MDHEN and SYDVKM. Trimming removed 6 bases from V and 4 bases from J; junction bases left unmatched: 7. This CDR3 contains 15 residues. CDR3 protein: CASSIPSGIYNEQFF. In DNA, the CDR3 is TGTGCCAGCAGCATTCCTAGCGGGATATACAATGAGCAGTTCTTC.

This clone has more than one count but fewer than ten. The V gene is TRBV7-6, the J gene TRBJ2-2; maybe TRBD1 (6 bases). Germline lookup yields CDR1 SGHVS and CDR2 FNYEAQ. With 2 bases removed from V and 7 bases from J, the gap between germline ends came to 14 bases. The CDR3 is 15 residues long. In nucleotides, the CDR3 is TGTGCCAGCAGCTTACAGGGGATTGGGGTCGGGGAGCTGTTTTTT. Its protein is CASSLQGIGVGELFF.

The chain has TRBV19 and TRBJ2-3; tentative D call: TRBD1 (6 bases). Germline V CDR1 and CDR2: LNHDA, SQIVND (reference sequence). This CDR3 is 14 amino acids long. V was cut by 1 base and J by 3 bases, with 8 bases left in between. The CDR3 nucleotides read TGTGCCAGTAGTATAGGGACAGTTACAGATACGCAGTATTTT. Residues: CASSIGTVTDTQYF.

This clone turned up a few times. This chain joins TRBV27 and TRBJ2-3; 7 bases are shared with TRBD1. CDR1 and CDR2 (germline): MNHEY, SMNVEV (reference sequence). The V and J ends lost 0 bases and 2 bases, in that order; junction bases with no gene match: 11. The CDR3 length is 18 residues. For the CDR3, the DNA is TGTGCCAGCAGTTTATCCGTGGACGGGACAGCAAACACAGATACGCAGTATTTT. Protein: CASSLSVDGTANTDTQYF.

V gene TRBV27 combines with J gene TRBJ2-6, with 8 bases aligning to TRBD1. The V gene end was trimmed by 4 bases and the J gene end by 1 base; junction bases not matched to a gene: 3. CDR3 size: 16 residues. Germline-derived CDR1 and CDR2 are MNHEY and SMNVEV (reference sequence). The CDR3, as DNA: TGTGCCAGCAGTTGGCAGGGGGCATCTGGGGCCAACGTCCTGACTTTC. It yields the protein CASSWQGASGANVLTF.

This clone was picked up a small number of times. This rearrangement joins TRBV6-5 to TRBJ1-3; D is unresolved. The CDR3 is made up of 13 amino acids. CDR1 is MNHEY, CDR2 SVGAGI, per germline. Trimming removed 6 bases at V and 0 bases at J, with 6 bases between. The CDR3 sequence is CASRFISGNTIYF. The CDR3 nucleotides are TGTGCCAGCAGATTCATCTCTGGAAACACCATATATTTT.

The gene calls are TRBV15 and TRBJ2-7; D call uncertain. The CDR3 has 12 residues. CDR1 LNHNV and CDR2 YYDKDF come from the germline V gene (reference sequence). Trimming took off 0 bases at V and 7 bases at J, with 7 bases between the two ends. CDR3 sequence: CATSRDYIEQYF. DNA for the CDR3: TGTGCCACCAGCAGAGATTACATAGAGCAGTACTTC. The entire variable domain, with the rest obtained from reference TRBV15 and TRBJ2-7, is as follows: DAMVIQNPRYQVTQFGKPVTLSCSQTLNHNVMYWYQQKSSQAPKLLFHYYDKDFNNEADTPDNFQSRRPNTSFCFLDIRSPGLGDTAMYLCATSRDYIEQYFGPGTRLTVT.

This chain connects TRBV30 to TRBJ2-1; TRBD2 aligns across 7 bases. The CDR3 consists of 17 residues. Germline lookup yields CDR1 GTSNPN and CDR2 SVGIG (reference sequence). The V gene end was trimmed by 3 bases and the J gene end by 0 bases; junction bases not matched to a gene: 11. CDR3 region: CAWRGGRAWSSYNEQFF. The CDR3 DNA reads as TGTGCCTGGAGAGGCGGGAGAGCCTGGAGCTCCTACAATGAGCAGTTCTTC.

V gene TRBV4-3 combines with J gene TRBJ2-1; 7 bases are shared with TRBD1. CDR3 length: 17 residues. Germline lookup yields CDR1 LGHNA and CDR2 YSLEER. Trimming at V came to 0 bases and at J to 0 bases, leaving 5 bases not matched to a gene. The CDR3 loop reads CASSQDKQGFSYNEQFF. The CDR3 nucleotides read TGCGCCAGCAGCCAAGATAAACAGGGGTTCTCCTACAATGAGCAGTTCTTC.

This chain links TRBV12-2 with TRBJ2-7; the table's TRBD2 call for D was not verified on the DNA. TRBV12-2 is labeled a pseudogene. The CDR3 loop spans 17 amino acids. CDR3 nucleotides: TGTGCAAGTCGCAGGGGACTAGCGGGAGGGCCGTCCCACGAGCAGTACTTC. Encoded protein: CASRRGLAGGPSHEQYF.

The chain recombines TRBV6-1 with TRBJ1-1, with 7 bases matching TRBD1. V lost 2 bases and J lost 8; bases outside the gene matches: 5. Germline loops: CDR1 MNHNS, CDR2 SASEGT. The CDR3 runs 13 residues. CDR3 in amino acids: CASSETRQGEAFF. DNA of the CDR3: TGTGCCAGCAGTGAAACGAGACAGGGAGAAGCTTTCTTT.

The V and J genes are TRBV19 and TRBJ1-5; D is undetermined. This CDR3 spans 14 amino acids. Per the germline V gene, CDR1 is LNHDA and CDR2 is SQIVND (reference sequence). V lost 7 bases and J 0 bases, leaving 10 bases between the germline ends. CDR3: CASKEQNSNQPQHF. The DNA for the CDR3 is TGTGCCAGTAAGGAACAGAATAGCAATCAGCCCCAGCATTTT. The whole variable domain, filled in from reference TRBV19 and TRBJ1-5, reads DGGITQSPKYLFRKEGQNVTLSCEQNLNHDAMYWYRQDPGQGLRLIYYSQIVNDFQKGDIAEGYSVSREKKESFPLTVTSAQKNPTAFYLCASKEQNSNQPQHFGDGTRLSIL.

The CDR3 here is CASSLGDFFSYEQYF. Here the CDR3 DNA reads TGTGCCAGCAGCTTGGGGGACTTCTTCTCCTACGAGCAGTACTTC. The chain links TRBV5-5 to TRBJ2-7, with D perhaps matching TRBD2 (6 bases). CDR1 and CDR2 from the germline V gene are SGHKS and YYEKEE (reference sequence). This CDR3 is 15 amino acids long. V lost 0 bases and J lost 0, with 10 bases in between.

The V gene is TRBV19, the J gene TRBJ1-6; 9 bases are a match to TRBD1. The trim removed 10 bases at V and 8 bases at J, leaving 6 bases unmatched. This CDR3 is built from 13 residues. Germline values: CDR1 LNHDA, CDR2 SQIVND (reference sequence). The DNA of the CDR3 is TGTGCCACTAACCGGGACAGGGATTCACCCCTCCACTTT. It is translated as CATNRDRDSPLHF.

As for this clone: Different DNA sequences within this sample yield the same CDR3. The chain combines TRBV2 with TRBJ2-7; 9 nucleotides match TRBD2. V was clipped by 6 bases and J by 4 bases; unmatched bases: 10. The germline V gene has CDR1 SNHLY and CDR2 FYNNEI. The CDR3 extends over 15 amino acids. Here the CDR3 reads CASRGTSGRLYEQYF. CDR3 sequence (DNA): TGTGCCAGCAGGGGGACAAGCGGGAGGTTATACGAGCAGTACTTC. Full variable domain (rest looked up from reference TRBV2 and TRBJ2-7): EPEVTQTPSHQVTQMGQEVILRCVPISNHLYFYWYRQILGQKVEFLVSFYNNEISEKSEIFDDQFSVERPDGSNFTLKIRSTKLEDSAMYFCASRGTSGRLYEQYFGPGTRLTVT.

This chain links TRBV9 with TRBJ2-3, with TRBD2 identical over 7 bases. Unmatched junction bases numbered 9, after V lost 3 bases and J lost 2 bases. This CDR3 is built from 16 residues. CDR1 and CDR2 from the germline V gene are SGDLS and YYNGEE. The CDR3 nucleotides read TGTGCCAGCAGCGGGAGAGGAGCGGGGCCCACAGATACGCAGTATTTT. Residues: CASSGRGAGPTDTQYF.

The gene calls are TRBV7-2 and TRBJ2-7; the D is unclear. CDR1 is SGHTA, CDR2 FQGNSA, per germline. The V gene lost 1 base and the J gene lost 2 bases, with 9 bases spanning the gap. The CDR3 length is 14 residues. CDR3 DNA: TGTGCCAGCAGCTTAGGAGGCGGAGCCTACGAGCAGTACTTC. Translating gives CASSLGGGAYEQYF.

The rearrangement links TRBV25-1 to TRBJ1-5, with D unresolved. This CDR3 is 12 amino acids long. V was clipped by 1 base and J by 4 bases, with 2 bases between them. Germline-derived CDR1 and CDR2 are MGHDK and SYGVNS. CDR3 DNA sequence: TGTGCCAGCAGTGAATTAAATCAGCCCCAGCATTTT. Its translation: CASSELNQPQHF.

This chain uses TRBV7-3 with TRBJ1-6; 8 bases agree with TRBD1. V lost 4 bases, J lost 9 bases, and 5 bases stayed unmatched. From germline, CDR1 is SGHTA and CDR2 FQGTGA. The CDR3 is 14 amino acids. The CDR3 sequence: CASSSRQGISPLHF. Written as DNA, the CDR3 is TGTGCCAGCAGCTCCCGACAGGGGATTTCACCCCTCCACTTT.

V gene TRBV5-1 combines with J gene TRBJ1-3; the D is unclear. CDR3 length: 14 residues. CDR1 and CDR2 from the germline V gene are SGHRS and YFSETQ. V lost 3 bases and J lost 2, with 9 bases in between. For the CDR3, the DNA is TGCGCCAGCAGCTCGACTATCGCTGGAAACACCATATATTTT. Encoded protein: CASSSTIAGNTIYF.

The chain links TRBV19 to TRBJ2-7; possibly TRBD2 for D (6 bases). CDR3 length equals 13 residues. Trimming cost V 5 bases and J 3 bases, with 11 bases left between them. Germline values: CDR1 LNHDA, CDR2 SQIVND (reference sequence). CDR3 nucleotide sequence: TGTGCCAGTAGTCCGGGACTTAACTACGAGCAGTACTTC. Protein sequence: CASSPGLNYEQYF. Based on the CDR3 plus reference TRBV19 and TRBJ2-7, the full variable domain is DGGITQSPKYLFRKEGQNVTLSCEQNLNHDAMYWYRQDPGQGLRLIYYSQIVNDFQKGDIAEGYSVSREKKESFPLTVTSAQKNPTAFYLCASSPGLNYEQYFGPGTRLTVT.

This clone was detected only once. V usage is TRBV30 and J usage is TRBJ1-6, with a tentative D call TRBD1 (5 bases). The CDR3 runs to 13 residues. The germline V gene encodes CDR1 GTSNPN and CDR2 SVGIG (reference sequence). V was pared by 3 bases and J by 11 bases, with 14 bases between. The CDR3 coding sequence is TGTGCCTGGAGGCGGGACCTTAGGACACCCCTCCACTTT. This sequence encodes CAWRRDLRTPLHF.

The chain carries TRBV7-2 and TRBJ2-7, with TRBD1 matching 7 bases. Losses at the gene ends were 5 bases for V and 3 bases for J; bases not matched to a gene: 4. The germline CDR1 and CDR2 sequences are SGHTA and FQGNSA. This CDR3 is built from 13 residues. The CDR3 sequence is CASSPPGGYEQYF. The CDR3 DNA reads TGTGCCAGCAGCCCCCCAGGGGGCTACGAGCAGTACTTC.